What follows is one T cell receptor (beta chain) and its context. Per the authors' pipeline: Researchers report that nucleated cell counts were estimated from reference gene primer amplification. Profiled with immunoSEQ multiplex PCR; TCRdb holds only in-frame clones, not every one. D and trimming were read from the DNA, whereas the V and J calls and clone size are those reported in that table. The sample lists 150,000 to 200,000 clones, around 85% occurring once. These data belong to a study of blood T cell repertoires in COVID-19. Study as a whole: Nucleic acid was either cDNA or gDNA, and it came from T cells, B-cell-depleted T cells, or PBMCs.

Seattle researchers signed up patients amid active infection and tracked them longitudinally. The CDR3 spans 12 residues. Looked up from germline, CDR1 is MDHEN and CDR2 is SYDVKM. V was pared by 6 bases and J by 7 bases, with 12 bases between. This rearrangement joins TRBV28 to TRBJ1-2; TRBD1 might be the D (6 bases). This receptor was obtained from a woman aged 60 to 75 with COVID-19, enrolled during active disease. Sequenced sample: peripheral blood. This CDR3 is CASSNRASGYTF. Here the CDR3 DNA reads TGTGCCAGCAGCAACAGGGCGAGTGGCTACACCTTC.